These 12 T cell receptor beta chains share one sample of origin, sequenced in a study of T cell responses to AZD1222 COVID-19 vaccine. Libraries were prepared by immunoSEQ multiplex PCR; TCRdb keeps only in-frame clonotypes and omits some of them. The sample includes approximately 92,000 clones, approximately 91% of them seen just once. This sample comprised peripheral blood, obtained on day 0 of AZD1222 vaccination. The receptors here all came from an adult in good health.

The chain carries TRBV7-2 and TRBJ1-2, with D possibly being TRBD1 (5 bases). Germline CDR1 and CDR2: SGHTA and FQGNSA. V lost 3 bases and J 1 base, leaving 12 bases between the germline ends. The CDR3 is made up of 15 amino acids. CDR3 sequence (DNA): TGTGCCAGCAGCTTCATAACAGGAGTTAACTATGGCTACACCTTC. Protein product: CASSFITGVNYGYTF. Full variable domain (rest looked up from reference TRBV7-2 and TRBJ1-2): GAGVSQSPSNKVTEKGKDVELRCDPISGHTALYWYRQSLGQGLEFLIYFQGNSAPDKSGLPSDRFSAERTGGSVSTLTIQRTQQEDSAVYLCASSFITGVNYGYTFGSGTRLTVV.

This clone was detected only once. This chain joins TRBV21-1 and TRBJ1-6; the DNA was not compared with TRBD1, the D call given in the table. TRBV21-1 is classified as a pseudogene. This CDR3 contains 17 residues. The CDR3 protein is CASSNHSTGGLNSPLHF. The CDR3 nucleotides are TGTGCCAGCAGCAATCATAGCACAGGGGGTCTTAATTCACCCCTCCACTTT.

The J gene is TRBJ1-4, the V gene TRBV4-3; D is undetermined. The CDR3 is made up of 14 amino acids. V lost 0 bases, J lost 3 bases, and 5 bases lay in between. Germline V gene data show CDR1 as LGHNA and CDR2 as YSLEER. The DNA of the CDR3 is TGCGCCAGCAGCCAAGATACCTCTAATGAAAAACTGTTTTTT. Translating gives CASSQDTSNEKLFF.

The chain joins TRBV9 to TRBJ2-1; D assignment may be TRBD1 or TRBD2 (6 bases each). Germline assignment: CDR1 SGDLS and CDR2 YYNGEE. The ends were cut back, 4 bases at V and 8 bases at J, with 19 bases in the middle. This CDR3 contains 15 residues. As DNA, the CDR3 is TGTGCCAGCAGCTTAACAGGGATTGGAGGGCATGAGCAGTTCTTC. Translated, it gives CASSLTGIGGHEQFF.

The V call is TRBV7-2, the J call TRBJ1-5, with D uncertain. The CDR3 runs 15 residues. Trimming took off 1 base at V and 6 bases at J, with 13 bases between the two ends. Germline CDR1 is SGHTA and CDR2 is FQGNSA. The chain's CDR3 is CASSLVGQAAQPQHF. The DNA of the CDR3 is TGTGCCAGCAGCTTAGTTGGCCAAGCCGCTCAGCCCCAGCATTTT.

V usage is TRBV7-6 and J usage is TRBJ2-2, with no clear D. Deletions cut 0 bases from V and 0 bases from J, with 11 bases between. The CDR3 runs to 17 residues. The germline CDR1 and CDR2 sequences are SGHVS and FNYEAQ. The CDR3 DNA sequence: TGTGCCAGCAGCTTAGCGCTAACGACGACGAACACCGGGGAGCTGTTTTTT. Translation: CASSLALTTTNTGELFF.

The chain joins TRBV28 to TRBJ2-1; D is ambiguous. The CDR3 covers 12 residues. V lost 11 bases to trimming and J lost 4 bases, with 12 bases between them. Germline V gene lookup returns CDR1 MDHEN and CDR2 SYDVKM. CDR3 sequence reads: CAVHHLYNEQFF. The CDR3 DNA follows: TGTGCCGTGCACCATCTGTACAATGAGCAGTTCTTC.

V gene TRBV11-3 combines with J gene TRBJ2-7; possibly TRBD1 for D (6 bases). Per germline, CDR1 SGHNT and CDR2 YENEEA. V lost 11 bases and J 4 bases, leaving 18 bases between the germline ends. CDR3 size: 13 residues. CDR3 sequence: CAWPGHIQYEQYF. DNA of the CDR3: TGTGCCTGGCCGGGACACATACAATACGAGCAGTACTTC.

The chain joins TRBV5-5 to TRBJ2-1; D is possibly TRBD1 (5 bases). The CDR3 runs to 15 residues. Trimming removed 3 bases from V and 4 bases from J, with 14 bases in between. CDR1 SGHKS and CDR2 YYEKEE come from the germline V gene (reference sequence). The CDR3 nucleotides are TGTGCCAGCAGCTGGGTTAAAGGGGATTACAATGAGCAGTTCTTC. This codes for CASSWVKGDYNEQFF. Full variable domain (outside the CDR3, taken from reference TRBV5-5 and TRBJ2-1): DAGVTQSPTHLIKTRGQQVTLRCSPISGHKSVSWYQQVLGQGPQFIFQYYEKEERGRGNFPDRFSARQFPNYSSELNVNALLLGDSALYLCASSWVKGDYNEQFFGPGTRLTVL.

This chain connects TRBV14 to TRBJ1-5; the match to TRBD1 covers 8 bases. The CDR3 has 13 residues. V gave up 3 bases and J gave up 5 bases; unmatched junction bases: 0. The germline V gene encodes CDR1 SGHDN and CDR2 FVKESK. The CDR3 sequence is CASSQDRDQPQHF. CDR3 sequence (DNA): TGTGCCAGCAGCCAGGACAGGGATCAGCCCCAGCATTTT.

The chain recombines TRBV6-2 or TRBV6-3 with TRBJ2-1, with TRBD1 identical over 7 bases. This CDR3 has 16 residues. Germline CDR1 MNHEY, CDR2 SVGEGT. V was pared by 6 bases and J by 2 bases, with 10 bases of the junction left unmatched. CDR3 region: CASSLQGLIAYNEQFF. DNA of the CDR3: TGTGCCAGCAGCTTACAGGGGTTGATTGCCTACAATGAGCAGTTCTTC.

V gene TRBV19 combines with J gene TRBJ2-5; D gene uncertain. V gave up 4 bases and J gave up 1 base, with 10 bases separating them. CDR3 length: 14 amino acids. Per germline, CDR1 LNHDA and CDR2 SQIVND (reference sequence). CDR3 protein: CASSTPGPQETQYF. CDR3 nucleotide sequence: TGTGCCAGTAGTACCCCGGGTCCCCAAGAGACCCAGTACTTC.